The TCR beta chain under discussion was sequenced for a study of cytomegalovirus exposure and HLA in healthy donors. Study details: In terms of ancestry, the Caucasian-associated cluster contained about four fifths of the 300 to 400 genotyped donors.

The CDR3 spans 14 residues. The V gene end was trimmed by 1 base and the J gene end by 7 bases; junction bases not matched to a gene: 6. The germline gives CDR1 SGHTA, CDR2 FQGNSA. The PCR made use of 60 Vbeta and 13 Jbeta primers. Sequenced by immunoSEQ multiplex PCR; TCRdb stores in-frame clones only, minus some. The sample carries 150,000 to 200,000 clones, around 75% recorded once. The genes are TRBV7-2 and TRBJ1-1; the match to TRBD1 covers 7 bases. The receptor was isolated from a woman in her 50s in good health and CMV-seronegative. The material sequenced was PBMCs. Written as DNA, the CDR3 is TGTGCCAGCAGCTTAGGTTCGGGACAGCTTGAAGCTTTCTTT. Translation gives CASSLGSGQLEAFF.